A selection of T cell receptor beta chains follows, all from one sample in a study of cytomegalovirus exposure and HLA in healthy donors. TCRdb's table, derived via immunoSEQ multiplex PCR, lists solely in-frame clones and lacks some. The table includes 150,000 or so clones, about 86% detected once. Input material: PBMCs. Receptor source: a woman in her thirties in good health and CMV-seronegative. CDR3s include the opening cysteine and the closing phenylalanine or tryptophan. D genes are given only for firm matches. A row's size may be missing; if present it is once, few, many or a size class.

>TRBV7-2|NA|NA|TRBJ1-4
TGTGCCAGCAGCTTCGGGGGTGGAGAAAAACTGTTTTTT
CASSFGGGEKLFF
>TRBV29-1|NA|NA|TRBJ2-2
TGCAGCGGGGCAGGCCAGACCGGGGAGCTGTTTTTT
CSGAGQTGELFF
>TRBV7-6|NA|few|TRBJ1-5
TGTGCCAGCAGCTTAGTGTCAAATCAGCCCCAGCATTTT
CASSLVSNQPQHF
>TRBV19|NA|NA|TRBJ1-2
TGTGCCAGTAGTATGAGTATCTCTAACTATGGCTACACCTTC
CASSMSISNYGYTF
>TRBV7-2|TRBD1|NA|TRBJ1-1
TGTGCCAGCAGCCGATGGGGACAGGGGAAAGGATTGATTGAAGCTTTCTTT
CASSRWGQGKGLIEAFF
>TRBV15|TRBD1|NA|TRBJ1-2
TGTGCCACCAGCGATTGGACAGGTGGGGATGGCTACACCTTC
CATSDWTGGDGYTF
>TRBV27|TRBD2|NA|TRBJ2-7
TGTGCCGGCAGTTCGACTAGCGGGGCGACCTACGAGCAGTACTTC
CAGSSTSGATYEQYF
>TRBV4-3|NA|NA|TRBJ1-6
TGCGCCAGCAGCCAAGATCTGGCAGGGGATAATTCACCCCTCCACTTT
CASSQDLAGDNSPLHF
>TRBV7-9|TRBD2|NA|TRBJ2-7
TGTGCCAGCAGCTCCCCTCTAGCGGGGGTCACCTACGAGCAGTACTTC
CASSSPLAGVTYEQYF
>TRBV4-2|NA|few|TRBJ1-5
TGTGCCAGCAGCGCCTCAGGGGCGAGCAATCAGCCCCAGCATTTT
CASSASGASNQPQHF
>TRBV7-8|NA|NA|TRBJ1-1
TGTGCCAGCAGCTTAGCGCAGAATCTGAACACTGAAGCTTTCTTT
CASSLAQNLNTEAFF
>TRBV6-1|NA|NA|TRBJ2-7
TGTGCCAGCAGTGAAGGAGACAGCTCCTACGAGCAGTACTTC
CASSEGDSSYEQYF
>TRBV5-1|NA|NA|TRBJ1-2
TGCGCCAGCAGCTTGGGGTCGGGTAACTATGGCTACACCTTC
CASSLGSGNYGYTF
>TRBV15|NA|NA|TRBJ2-5
TGTGCCACCAGCAGAGATCCGGGGGAGACCCAGTACTTC
CATSRDPGETQYF
>TRBV6-1|NA|NA|TRBJ2-1
TGTGCCAGCAGTAACACAGGGTACAATGAGCAGTTCTTC
CASSNTGYNEQFF
>TRBV14|TRBD1|NA|TRBJ2-7
TGTGCCAGCAGACTAACCGGGACAGGGATTTACGAGCAGTACTTC
CASRLTGTGIYEQYF
>TRBV19|TRBD2|NA|TRBJ2-2
TGTGCCAGTAGCACTCTGGTGGATAGCGGGGGAATCACCGGGGAGCTGTTTTTT
CASSTLVDSGGITGELFF
>TRBV25-1|NA|once|TRBJ1-3
TGTGCCAGCAGTCCGCCAGGTCGGGGTAGCTCTGGAAACACCATATATTTT
CASSPPGRGSSGNTIYF
>TRBV6-1|TRBD1|NA|TRBJ2-3
TGTGCCAGCACCCACGGACAGGGGGTAGATACGCAGTATTTT
CASTHGQGVDTQYF
>TRBV5-8|NA|NA|TRBJ1-1
TGTGCCAGCAGCTTTTTCGTATTAGCGAACACTGAAGCTTTCTTT
CASSFFVLANTEAFF
>TRBV6-1|NA|NA|TRBJ1-4
TGTGCCAGCAGTGCCGGACGGGGGGAAAAACTGTTTTTT
CASSAGRGEKLFF
>TRBV2|NA|NA|TRBJ1-2
TGTGCCAGCAGGGCCGACAGGCTGGACTATGGCTACACCTTC
CASRADRLDYGYTF
>TRBV27|TRBD2|NA|TRBJ2-7
TGTGCCAGCAGTTTAGCACACGGGGGGGCCTACGAGCAGTACTTC
CASSLAHGGAYEQYF
>TRBV7-9|NA|NA|TRBJ2-2
TGTGCCAGCAGCCCTGGACAGAACGACGATCCCGGGGAGCTGTTTTTT
CASSPGQNDDPGELFF
>TRBV5-1|TRBD1|NA|TRBJ2-7
TGCGCCAGCAGCTTCGGGGGACAGGGAAGATACTACGAGCAGTACTTC
CASSFGGQGRYYEQYF
>TRBV6-1|NA|NA|TRBJ2-1
TGTGCCGGCCAGAGCGGCTACAATGAGCAGTTCTTC
CAGQSGYNEQFF
>TRBV2|NA|NA|TRBJ1-4
TGTGCCAGCAGTGTTTCGGCAGGGGATGAAAAACTGTTTTTT
CASSVSAGDEKLFF
>TRBV29-1|NA|NA|TRBJ1-1
TGCAGCGTTGACGCGGGGCTTGGCACTGAAGCTTTCTTT
CSVDAGLGTEAFF
>TRBV10-3|NA|once|TRBJ1-1
TGTGCCATCAGTTCAGGGTTTGCGGCTGAAGCTTTCTTT
CAISSGFAAEAFF
>TRBV6-5|TRBD1|NA|TRBJ2-7
TGTGCCAGCAGATACCGGGACAGGTACTACGAGCAGTACTTC
CASRYRDRYYEQYF
>TRBV19|TRBD1|NA|TRBJ1-5
TGTGCCAGTAGCATGTGGACAGGGGGTTATAATCAGCCCCAGCATTTT
CASSMWTGGYNQPQHF
>TRBV27|NA|NA|TRBJ2-1
TGTGCCAGCAGTCTGACTAGAGGGGGGGCGGGTGAGCAGTTCTTC
CASSLTRGGAGEQFF
>TRBV9|NA|NA|TRBJ2-5
TGTGCCAGCAGCCGGGACTGGGAGACCCAGTACTTC
CASSRDWETQYF
>TRBV27|NA|NA|TRBJ2-7
TGTGCCAGCAGTTTTCGGGACTCCTACGAGCAGTACTTC
CASSFRDSYEQYF
>TRBV2|TRBD1|NA|TRBJ1-2
TGTGCCAGCAGTGAGTTAAAGGGGGCAAACTATGGCTACACCTTC
CASSELKGANYGYTF
>TRBV9|TRBD1|NA|TRBJ1-6
TGTGCCAGCAGCTCGACAGGGAACGGTCGAAATTCACCCCTCCACTTT
CASSSTGNGRNSPLHF
>TRBV27|NA|once|TRBJ1-1
TGTGCCAGCAGTTATACCCCCCCCCGGTTAGGGGGTGGGGGTGAAGCTTTCTTT
CASSYTPPRLGGGGEAFF
>TRBV6-5|NA|NA|TRBJ2-2
TGTGCCAGCAGTTACTCGAAGACATCCGGGGAGCTGTTTTTT
CASSYSKTSGELFF
>TRBV14|NA|NA|TRBJ2-7
TGTGCCAGCAGCCAAGACTTGTCCCCGGGATACTCCTACGAGCAGTACTTC
CASSQDLSPGYSYEQYF
>TRBV27|NA|few|TRBJ1-5
TGTGCCAGCAGGAAATCCGTGGCAGGATCAAATCAGCCCCAGCATTTT
CASRKSVAGSNQPQHF
>TRBV6-1|TRBD1|NA|TRBJ1-3
TGTGCCAGTTCGGACAGGGCGTCTGGAAACACCATATATTTT
CASSDRASGNTIYF
>TRBV5-1|NA|NA|TRBJ2-7
TGCGCCAGCAGTCACGGGACTGGAAAATACGAGCAGTACTTC
CASSHGTGKYEQYF